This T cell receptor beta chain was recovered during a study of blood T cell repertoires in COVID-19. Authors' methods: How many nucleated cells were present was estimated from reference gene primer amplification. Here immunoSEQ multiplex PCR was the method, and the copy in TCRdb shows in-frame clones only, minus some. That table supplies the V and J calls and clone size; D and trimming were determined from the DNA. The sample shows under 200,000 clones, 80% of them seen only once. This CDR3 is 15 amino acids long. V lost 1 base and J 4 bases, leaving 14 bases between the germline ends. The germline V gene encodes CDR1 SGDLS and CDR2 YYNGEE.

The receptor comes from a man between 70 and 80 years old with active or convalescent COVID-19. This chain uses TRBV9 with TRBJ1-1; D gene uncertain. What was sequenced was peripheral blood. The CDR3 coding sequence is TGTGCCAGCAGCGTATCTTTAACAGAGACCACTGAAGCTTTCTTT. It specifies CASSVSLTETTEAFF.